The rows below give T cell receptor beta chains drawn from one sample of a study of cytomegalovirus exposure and HLA in healthy donors. Sequencing used immunoSEQ multiplex PCR; TCRdb keeps in-frame clones, though not all of them. The sample consists of fewer than 120,000 clones, approximately 82% of them appearing once. The sample consisted of PBMCs. These receptors were obtained from a man aged 25 to 45 in good health and CMV-seropositive. The CDR3 runs from the conserved cysteine through the conserved F or W. Fields, in order: J gene, V gene, CDR3 protein.

TRBJ2-7 | TRBV27 | CASSSPGQGAGEQYF
TRBJ1-1 | TRBV6-5 | CARTGAGGTEAFF
. | TRBV4-3 | CASSWDRGAYEQYF
TRBJ1-5 | TRBV30 | CAWSASTGFNQPQHF
TRBJ1-2 | TRBV28 | CASSLASTGEGGYTF
TRBJ2-7 | TRBV28 | CASSGGGRNEQYF
TRBJ2-1 | TRBV7-9 | CASSLGLVEQFF
TRBJ2-7 | TRBV19 | CASSIQLGLTSYEQYF
TRBJ1-4 | TRBV28 | CASSPRGGLRPNEKLFF
TRBJ2-1 | TRBV7-2 | CASSLGQGSYNEQFF
TRBJ1-1 | TRBV6-1 | CASSLEVGGTEAFF
TRBJ2-7 | TRBV14 | CASSPTGTYEQYF
TRBJ2-1 | TRBV9 | CASSPPDSNEQFF
TRBJ2-1 | TRBV28 | CASSLSVDIEQFF
TRBJ2-1 | TRBV19 | CASSRQGFYNEQFF
TRBJ1-1 | TRBV28 | CASSSPGTGYLNTEAFF
TRBJ2-1 | TRBV9 | CASSAREGGSYNEQFF
. | TRBV28 | CASSLRTGSDYEQYF
TRBJ2-5 | TRBV30 | CAWRGVGGGTQYF
TRBJ1-4 | TRBV9 | CANSPSGGATNEKLFF
TRBJ1-3 | TRBV7-8 | CASSFASGNTIYF
TRBJ2-5 | TRBV6-5 | CASSQALDSRETQYF
TRBJ2-5 | TRBV5-1 | CASSPLQGQGRETQYF